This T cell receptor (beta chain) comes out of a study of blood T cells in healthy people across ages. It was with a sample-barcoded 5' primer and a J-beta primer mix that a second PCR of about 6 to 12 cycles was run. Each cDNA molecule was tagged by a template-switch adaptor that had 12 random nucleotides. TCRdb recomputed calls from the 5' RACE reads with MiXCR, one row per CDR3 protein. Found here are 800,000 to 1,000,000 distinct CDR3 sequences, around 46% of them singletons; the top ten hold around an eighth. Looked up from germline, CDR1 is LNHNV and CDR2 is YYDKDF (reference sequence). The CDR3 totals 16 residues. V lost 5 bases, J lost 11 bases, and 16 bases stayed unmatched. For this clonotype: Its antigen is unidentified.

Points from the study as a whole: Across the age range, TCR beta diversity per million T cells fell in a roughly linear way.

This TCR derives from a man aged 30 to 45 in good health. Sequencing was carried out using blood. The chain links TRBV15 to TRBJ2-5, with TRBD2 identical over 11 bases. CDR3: CATSGILAGAGNEQYF. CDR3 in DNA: TGTGCCACCAGCGGGATACTAGCGGGAGCGGGGAATGAGCAGTACTTC.